The clone carrying this TCR beta chain has a handful of counts. Its cognate antigen is unknown. TCRdb ran MiXCR on the reads and lists one entry per CDR3 protein. Of 560,000 or so distinct CDR3 sequences detected, 15% to 20% appear once; the ten largest clones hold about 24%. The data were obtained in a study of T cell repertoires in cytomegalovirus infection. Whole-study context: CMV infection together with matching HLA type was indicated by public TCR beta signatures. The study, taken as a whole, reports: Identification of carriers of CMV plus the relevant HLA was performed using cumulative public TCR beta family frequency.

Germline V gene data show CDR1 as DFQATT and CDR2 as SNEGSKA (reference sequence). V lost 6 bases to trimming and J lost 1 base, with 13 bases between them. CDR3 length equals 14 residues. The chain has TRBV20-1 and TRBJ1-5, with a weak D call TRBD1 (5 bases). This TCR derives from a human donor in good health (CMV status not recorded). Some clones in this sample may be carry-over from other donors' samples. Sequencing used CD8+ T cells from PBMCs. The CDR3 spells CSAEVRDSNQPQHF. DNA for the CDR3: TGCAGTGCCGAGGTCAGGGACAGCAATCAGCCCCAGCATTTT.